This paragraph reports one T cell receptor (beta chain). The table came from immunoSEQ multiplex PCR; TCRdb's copy has only in-frame clones and leaves some out. The sample includes fewer than 95,000 clones, 90% to 95% seen only once; the top ten take 0.25%. The CDR3 extends over 16 amino acids. Germline V gene lookup returns CDR1 SSHAT and CDR2 FNYEAQ (reference sequence). Losses at the gene ends were 2 bases for V and 0 bases for J; bases not matched to a gene: 4. This sample stems from a study of technical replicates of blood from several donors. The receptor was isolated from a human donor in good health. Sequenced material: T cells isolated from PBMCs. V and J are TRBV7-7 and TRBJ2-3; the match to TRBD2 covers 8 bases. Written as DNA, the CDR3 is TGTGCCAGCAGCTTAAGCCCGGGAGGGAGCACAGATACGCAGTATTTT. Translating it yields CASSLSPGGSTDTQYF.